This T cell receptor beta chain stems from a study of low-dose radiotherapy and immunotherapy resistance in tumors. Background on the study: Fractions of 1 Gy went to Cohort 2 every two weeks, for 13 Gy over 26 weeks. Treatment consisted of nivolumab 240 mg every two weeks and ipilimumab 1 mg/kg every six weeks, given intravenously to patients.

Stated time point: after trial treatment. Treatment specified: LDRT plus nivolumab, ipilimumab, low-dose cyclophosphamide and aspirin (RACIN trial). This clonotype was seen ten or more times. Unmatched junction bases numbered 11, after V lost 8 bases and J lost 0 bases. This CDR3 contains 16 residues. TRAV- and TRBV-specific primers were used for first-strand cDNA, which covered alpha and beta chains. Amplification, which lasted around 18 PCR cycles, used a constant-region primer and V-primer adapter to amplify TCRs. TCRdb analysed the reads with MiXCR anew, one entry per CDR3 protein. Of some 100,000 distinct CDR3 sequences detected, about 20% appear once; the ten largest clones hold 10% to 15%.

The origin of this receptor is a female donor with ovarian cancer. The sequences come from PBMCs, collected after low-dose radiotherapy plus immunotherapy. V is TRBV5-3 and J is TRBJ1-1; TRBD1 aligns across 9 bases. TRBV5-3 belongs to the ORF category, with a function that is uncertain. CDR3 region: CASSPRDREMNTEAFF. The CDR3 nucleotides read TGTGCCAGCAGCCCACGGGACAGGGAAATGAACACTGAAGCTTTCTTT.